A selection of T cell receptor beta chains follows, all from one sample in a study of CD8 T cells in Susac syndrome. In TCRdb, the immunoSEQ multiplex PCR reads were re-called with MiXCR into one record per CDR3 protein. The table includes 120,000 or so distinct CDR3 sequences, 90% to 95% detected once. The specimen was CD4+ T cells from PBMCs. The receptor set was obtained from a human donor with multiple sclerosis. CDR3s include the opening cysteine and the closing phenylalanine or tryptophan. Fields, in order: V gene, D gene, clone size, J gene, CDR3 protein, CDR3 DNA. D genes are given only for firm matches. A clone size is listed for some rows: how often the clone was seen (once, few, many), or a class if it is expanded.

>TRBV9|-|-|TRBJ1-1
CASSFAMNTEAFF
TGTGCCAGCAGCTTTGCTATGAACACTGAAGCTTTCTTT
>TRBV7-9|TRBD2|-|TRBJ2-7
CASSLVRLAGPSYEQYF
TGTGCCAGCAGCTTAGTTCGTCTAGCGGGGCCGTCCTACGAGCAGTACTTC
>TRBV19|TRBD2|-|TRBJ2-1
CASSIDRTSTNEQFF
TGTGCCAGTAGTATAGATAGGACTAGCACTAATGAGCAGTTCTTC
>TRBV6-2/TRBV6-3|-|-|TRBJ2-7
CASSYGRKNYEQYF
TGTGCCAGCAGTTACGGCAGGAAGAACTACGAGCAGTACTTC
>TRBV30|-|-|TRBJ2-4
CAWSVPGGNIQYF
TGTGCCTGGAGTGTACCGGGTGGGAACATTCAGTACTTC
>TRBV30|-|-|TRBJ1-2
CAWSDLQINYGYTF
TGTGCCTGGAGTGACTTACAAATTAACTATGGCTACACCTTC
>TRBV24-1|TRBD1|-|TRBJ1-5
CATSEGQGTQPQHF
TGTGCCACCAGTGAGGGACAGGGCACCCAGCCCCAGCATTTT
>TRBV5-4|TRBD2|-|TRBJ2-1
CASSAASGGSYNEQFF
TGTGCCAGCAGCGCGGCTAGCGGGGGTTCCTACAATGAGCAGTTCTTC
>TRBV20-1|-|-|TRBJ1-1
CSARDQRRTNTEAFF
TGCAGTGCTAGAGATCAACGGCGGACGAACACTGAAGCTTTCTTT
>TRBV27|-|-|TRBJ1-6
CASSFIGDRSPLHF
TGTGCCAGCAGTTTTATAGGCGACCGTTCACCCCTCCACTTT
>TRBV4-1|TRBD2|-|TRBJ2-7
CASSHSGLAGGRYEQYF
TGCGCCAGCAGTCACAGTGGACTAGCGGGGGGGCGGTACGAGCAGTACTTC
>TRBV29-1|-|-|TRBJ2-5
CSVERGTPQETQYF
TGCAGCGTTGAACGAGGGACGCCCCAAGAGACCCAGTACTTC
>TRBV29-1|-|-|TRBJ1-1
CSVFGLGGTEAFF
TGCAGCGTTTTTGGGTTGGGGGGCACTGAAGCTTTCTTT
>TRBV7-9|TRBD1|-|TRBJ1-2
CASSSSYDRAGYTF
TGTGCCAGCAGCTCCAGTTACGACAGGGCGGGCTACACCTTC
>TRBV7-7|-|-|TRBJ1-5
CASSFPRRTRRSRAQPQHF
TGTGCTAGCAGCTTCCCTCGGAGGACCCGCAGGAGTCGTGCTCAGCCCCAGCATTTT
>TRBV3-1|-|-|TRBJ1-2
CASSQDHRADGYTF
TGTGCCAGCAGCCAAGATCACAGGGCGGATGGCTACACCTTC
>TRBV7-8|-|-|TRBJ2-7
CASSLARQSAYEQYF
TGTGCCAGCAGCTTAGCCCGACAGTCAGCCTACGAGCAGTACTTC
>TRBV4-3|TRBD1|-|TRBJ2-1
CASSQGQGIGNEQFF
TGCGCCAGCAGCCAAGGACAGGGGATTGGCAATGAGCAGTTCTTC
>TRBV6-6|-|-|TRBJ2-3
CASSSFGYFTDTQYF
TGTGCCAGCAGTTCGTTCGGTTATTTCACAGATACGCAGTATTTT
>TRBV10-3|-|-|TRBJ1-4
CAISLGVEEKLFF
TGTGCCATCAGTCTCGGGGTAGAGGAAAAACTGTTTTTT
>TRBV7-9|TRBD2|-|TRBJ2-2
CASRGLGLSAELFF
TGTGCCAGCAGGGGACTAGGTCTTTCTGCGGAGCTGTTTTTT
>TRBV7-9|-|once|TRBJ1-2
CASSLVSGARGYTF
TGTGCCAGCAGCTTAGTGAGCGGGGCCCGGGGCTACACCTTC
>TRBV5-1|-|once|TRBJ2-7
CASSYQQGSGEQYF
TGCGCCAGCAGCTACCAACAGGGATCGGGCGAGCAGTACTTC
>TRBV12-3/TRBV12-4|-|-|TRBJ1-2
CASSFSTGTGYTF
TGTGCCAGCAGTTTCTCCACCGGTACCGGCTACACCTTC
>TRBV4-1|-|-|TRBJ1-2
CASSQGVWTKAAGYTF
TGCGCCAGCAGCCAGGGGGTTTGGACAAAGGCGGCTGGCTACACCTTC
>TRBV19|TRBD1|-|TRBJ2-2
CASSRDRGPSKRGNTGELFF
TGTGCCAGTAGTAGAGACAGGGGGCCTTCAAAACGGGGGAACACCGGGGAGCTGTTTTTT
>TRBV30|TRBD1|-|TRBJ1-5
CAWNRGGSQPQHF
TGTGCCTGGAACAGGGGGGGAAGTCAGCCCCAGCATTTT
>TRBV11-2|-|-|TRBJ2-2
CASSPPYTGELFF
TGTGCCAGCAGCCCTCCTTACACCGGGGAGCTGTTTTTT
>TRBV4-2|TRBD2|once|TRBJ2-3
CASSLTSGGDTDTQYF
TGTGCCAGCAGCCTGACTAGCGGGGGAGACACAGATACGCAGTATTTT
>TRBV7-2|-|-|TRBJ2-3
CASSFSDTQYF
TGTGCCAGCAGCTTCTCAGATACGCAGTATTTT
>TRBV9|-|once|TRBJ1-6
CASSVDISMSPLHF
TGTGCCAGCAGCGTTGACATTTCGATGTCACCCCTCCACTTT
>TRBV5-1|-|-|TRBJ1-1
CASSLAVFVNTEAFF
TGCGCCAGCAGCTTGGCGGTATTCGTGAACACTGAAGCTTTCTTT
>TRBV29-1|-|-|TRBJ2-3
CSVVHSRGTDTQYF
TGCAGCGTTGTCCACTCACGGGGAACAGATACGCAGTATTTT
>TRBV4-1|-|-|TRBJ2-2
CASSQAGPGELFF
TGCGCCAGCAGCCAAGCAGGCCCCGGGGAGCTGTTTTTT
>TRBV27|-|-|TRBJ1-2
CASSFLREGNGYTF
TGTGCCAGCAGTTTTTTAAGGGAAGGGAATGGCTACACCTTC
>TRBV6-2/TRBV6-3|-|-|TRBJ1-2
CASSAGQNYGYTF
TGTGCCAGCAGTGCCGGACAGAACTATGGCTACACCTTC
>TRBV2|-|-|TRBJ2-1
CASSPGPNSYNEQFF
TGTGCCAGCAGTCCCGGTCCCAACTCCTACAATGAGCAGTTCTTC
>TRBV18|-|-|TRBJ1-1
CASSPQGSATEAFF
TGTGCCAGCTCACCACAGGGATCGGCAACTGAAGCTTTCTTT
>TRBV30|-|-|TRBJ2-5
CAWIGTGREETQYF
TGTGCCTGGATTGGGACGGGGAGAGAAGAGACCCAGTACTTC
>TRBV15|-|-|TRBJ1-1
CATSRTGNTEAFF
TGTGCCACCAGCAGGACAGGGAACACTGAAGCTTTCTTT
>TRBV25-1|TRBD1|once|TRBJ1-1
CASSDDTGTGEAFF
TGTGCCAGCAGCGACGACACTGGGACAGGTGAAGCTTTCTTT
>TRBV7-2|TRBD1|-|TRBJ2-5
CASILGQRLQETQYF
TGTGCCAGCATCTTGGGACAGAGATTACAAGAGACCCAGTACTTC
>TRBV28|-|-|TRBJ2-7
CASASVIEVF
TGTGCCAGCGCGAGTGTAATCGAAGTATTC
>TRBV27|TRBD1|-|TRBJ2-7
CASSSRTGGGYEQYF
TGTGCCAGCAGTTCACGAACAGGGGGCGGATACGAGCAGTACTTC
>TRBV30|-|-|TRBJ1-2
CAWSKGSESGYTF
TGTGCCTGGAGTAAAGGATCTGAGAGTGGCTACACCTTC